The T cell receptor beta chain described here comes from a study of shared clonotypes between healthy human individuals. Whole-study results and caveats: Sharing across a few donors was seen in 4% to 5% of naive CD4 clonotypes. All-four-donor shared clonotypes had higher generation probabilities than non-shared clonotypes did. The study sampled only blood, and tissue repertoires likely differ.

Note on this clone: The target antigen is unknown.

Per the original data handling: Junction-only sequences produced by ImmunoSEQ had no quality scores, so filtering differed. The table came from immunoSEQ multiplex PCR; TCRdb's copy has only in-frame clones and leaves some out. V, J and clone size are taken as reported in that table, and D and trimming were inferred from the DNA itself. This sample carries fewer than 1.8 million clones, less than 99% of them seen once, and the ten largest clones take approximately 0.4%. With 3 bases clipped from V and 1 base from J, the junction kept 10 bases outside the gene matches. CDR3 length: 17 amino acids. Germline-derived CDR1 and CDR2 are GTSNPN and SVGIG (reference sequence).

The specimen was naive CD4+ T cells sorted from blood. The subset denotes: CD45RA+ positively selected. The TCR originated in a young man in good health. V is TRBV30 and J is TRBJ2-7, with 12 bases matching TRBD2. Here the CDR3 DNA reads TGTGCCTGGAGGCCCCGACTAGCGGGAGTTGCGTCCTACGAGCAGTACTTC. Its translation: CAWRPRLAGVASYEQYF.